This TCR beta chain was sequenced in a study of blood T cell repertoires in COVID-19. The overall study: Acute and convalescent COVID-19 specimens originated in the United States, Italy and Spain. From T cells, B-cell-depleted T cells, or PBMCs came the material, which was cDNA or gDNA.

Authors' processing steps: Amplification with reference gene primers provided the estimates of nucleated cell counts. Assay used: immunoSEQ multiplex PCR; TCRdb lists only in-frame clones, some missing. V and J calls and clone size are copied from that table; D and trimming were computed from the DNA. The repertoire holds more than 350,000 clones, with roughly 89% as singletons. V dropped 0 bases and J dropped 8 bases, with 14 bases sitting between them. Germline V gives CDR1 SGHKS, CDR2 YYEKEE (reference sequence). The CDR3 spans 14 residues. Living in 24 US areas, the participants were between roughly 18 and 89 years of age.

The gene calls are TRBV5-5 and TRBJ1-1; D is perhaps TRBD1 (6 bases). The clonotype was recovered from a woman aged 50 to 60 who had recovered from COVID-19. The sample taken for sequencing was PBMCs or T cells enriched from blood (not recorded which). CDR3 bases: TGTGCCAGCAGCTTGGCCTTGGCCGACAGGGAAGCTTTCTTT. Its translation is CASSLALADREAFF.